This TCR beta chain comes out of a study of cytomegalovirus exposure and HLA in healthy donors. Whole-study findings and limits: According to reports, the classifier identified cytomegalovirus status with high specificity and sensitivity. There were a few CMV-associated chains whose specificity for CMV antigens was confirmed in vitro.

V was shortened by 1 base and J by 2 bases, with 12 bases between the two germline ends. From germline, CDR1 is GTSNPN and CDR2 SVGIG (reference sequence). The CDR3 totals 15 residues. TCRdb's copy holds only in-frame clones and misses some; the assay was immunoSEQ multiplex PCR. Of about 140,000 clones in the sample, roughly nine tenths were seen once. About this clone itself: Antigen unknown.

The receptor was derived from a man younger than 35 in good health and CMV-seronegative. The sample comprised PBMCs. The rearrangement uses TRBV30 and TRBJ2-1; a weak D match, TRBD2 (5 bases). The CDR3 region has the DNA TGTGCCTGGAGTGAGGCGTCGGGAACCTACAATGAGCAGTTCTTC. This gives the protein CAWSEASGTYNEQFF.